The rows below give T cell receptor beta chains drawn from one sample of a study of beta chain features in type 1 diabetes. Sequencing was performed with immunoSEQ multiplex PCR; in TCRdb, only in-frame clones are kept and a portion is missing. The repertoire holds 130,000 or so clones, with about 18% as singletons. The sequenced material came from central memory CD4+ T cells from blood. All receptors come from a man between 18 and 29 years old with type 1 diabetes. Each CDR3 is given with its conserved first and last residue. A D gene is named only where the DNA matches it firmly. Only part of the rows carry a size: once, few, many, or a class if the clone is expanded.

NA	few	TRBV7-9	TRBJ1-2	CASSLALGVGYTF
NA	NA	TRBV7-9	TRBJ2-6	CASSTSGANVLTF
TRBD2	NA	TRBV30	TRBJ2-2	CAWSVQDWLAGATNTGELFF
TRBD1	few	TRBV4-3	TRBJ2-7	CASSRGTGDVDEQYF
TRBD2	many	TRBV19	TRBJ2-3	CASSIASGTSARDTQYF
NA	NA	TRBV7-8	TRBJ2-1	CASSLELNNEQFF
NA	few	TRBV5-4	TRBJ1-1	CASSPTRTGGTEAFF
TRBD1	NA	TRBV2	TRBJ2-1	CASSGQAYNEQFF
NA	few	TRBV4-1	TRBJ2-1	CASSPETLPYNEQFF
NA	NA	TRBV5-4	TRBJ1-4	CASSLAGQGGEKLFF
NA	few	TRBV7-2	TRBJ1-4	CASSFNRNEKLFF
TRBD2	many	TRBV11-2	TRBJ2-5	CASSSGLEETQYF
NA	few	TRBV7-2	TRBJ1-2	CASSLSTGSFYGYTF
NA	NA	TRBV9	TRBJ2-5	CASSVYGSQETQYF
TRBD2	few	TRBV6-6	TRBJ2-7	CASSSPSGPSYEQYF
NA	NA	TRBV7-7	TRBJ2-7	CASSPQIGSYEQYF
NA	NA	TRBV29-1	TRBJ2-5	CSAPGTSEETQYF
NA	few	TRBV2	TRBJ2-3	CATDRDITDTQYF
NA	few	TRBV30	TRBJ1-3	CAWSQRQLSGNTIYF
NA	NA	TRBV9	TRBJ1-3	CASSVSPTAPGNTIYF
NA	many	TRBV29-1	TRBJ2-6	CSVVQGSGANVLTF
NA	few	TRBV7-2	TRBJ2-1	CASSLVPGNEQFF
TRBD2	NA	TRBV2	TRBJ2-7	CASRGAGTSHEQYF
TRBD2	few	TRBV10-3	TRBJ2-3	CAISRTSGTTDTQYF
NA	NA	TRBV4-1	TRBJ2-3	CASSPRSGIDTQYF
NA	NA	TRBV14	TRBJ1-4	CASSRPATNEKLFF
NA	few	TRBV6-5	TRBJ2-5	CASSEQRGSETQYF
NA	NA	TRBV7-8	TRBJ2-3	CASSSLGSTDTQYF
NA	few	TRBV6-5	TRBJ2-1	CASSPQNEQFF
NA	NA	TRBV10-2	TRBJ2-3	CASSDSPGGMAQYF
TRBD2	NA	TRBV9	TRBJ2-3	CASSPGLADTQYF
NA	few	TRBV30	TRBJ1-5	CAWSEGGVSQPQHF
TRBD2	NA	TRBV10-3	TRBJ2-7	CAISGTSSVYEQYF
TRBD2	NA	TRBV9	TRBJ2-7	CASSVALAGTYEQYF
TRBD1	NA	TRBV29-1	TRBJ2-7	CSVVRQGYEQYF
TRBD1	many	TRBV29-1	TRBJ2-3	CSAHRAGGLDTQYF
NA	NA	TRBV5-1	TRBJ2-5	CASSLPDRSQETQYF
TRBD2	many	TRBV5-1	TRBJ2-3	CASSLALASGEDTQYF
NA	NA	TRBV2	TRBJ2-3	CARSGVGPDTQYF
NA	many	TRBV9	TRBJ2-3	CASSVISTDTQYF
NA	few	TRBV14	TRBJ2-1	CASRTGTKANEQFF
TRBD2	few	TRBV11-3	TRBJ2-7	CASSPAGGPSEQYF
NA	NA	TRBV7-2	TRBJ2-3	CASSTGYTDTQYF
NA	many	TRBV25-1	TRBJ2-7	CASSELGSIYEQYF
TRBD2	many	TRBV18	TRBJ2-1	CASSPLAGENNEQFF
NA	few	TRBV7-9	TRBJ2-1	CASSPSTAYNEQFF
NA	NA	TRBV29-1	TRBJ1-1	CSSWKGGTEAFF
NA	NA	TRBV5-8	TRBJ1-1	CASSQRWGAYGAFF
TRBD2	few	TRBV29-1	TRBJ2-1	CSVRLAGVPSEQFF
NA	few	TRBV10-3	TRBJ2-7	CAISGSSSYEQYF
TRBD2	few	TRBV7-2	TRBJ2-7	CASSLRTSGSYEQYF
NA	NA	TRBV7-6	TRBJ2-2	CASSLALSGELFF
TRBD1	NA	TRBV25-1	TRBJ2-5	CASSGTGGPETQYF
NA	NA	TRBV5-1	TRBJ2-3	CASSVPTGGGSTDTQYF
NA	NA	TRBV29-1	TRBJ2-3	CSVEAQGSDTQYF
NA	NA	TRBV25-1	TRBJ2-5	CASSPSRRPEVETQYF